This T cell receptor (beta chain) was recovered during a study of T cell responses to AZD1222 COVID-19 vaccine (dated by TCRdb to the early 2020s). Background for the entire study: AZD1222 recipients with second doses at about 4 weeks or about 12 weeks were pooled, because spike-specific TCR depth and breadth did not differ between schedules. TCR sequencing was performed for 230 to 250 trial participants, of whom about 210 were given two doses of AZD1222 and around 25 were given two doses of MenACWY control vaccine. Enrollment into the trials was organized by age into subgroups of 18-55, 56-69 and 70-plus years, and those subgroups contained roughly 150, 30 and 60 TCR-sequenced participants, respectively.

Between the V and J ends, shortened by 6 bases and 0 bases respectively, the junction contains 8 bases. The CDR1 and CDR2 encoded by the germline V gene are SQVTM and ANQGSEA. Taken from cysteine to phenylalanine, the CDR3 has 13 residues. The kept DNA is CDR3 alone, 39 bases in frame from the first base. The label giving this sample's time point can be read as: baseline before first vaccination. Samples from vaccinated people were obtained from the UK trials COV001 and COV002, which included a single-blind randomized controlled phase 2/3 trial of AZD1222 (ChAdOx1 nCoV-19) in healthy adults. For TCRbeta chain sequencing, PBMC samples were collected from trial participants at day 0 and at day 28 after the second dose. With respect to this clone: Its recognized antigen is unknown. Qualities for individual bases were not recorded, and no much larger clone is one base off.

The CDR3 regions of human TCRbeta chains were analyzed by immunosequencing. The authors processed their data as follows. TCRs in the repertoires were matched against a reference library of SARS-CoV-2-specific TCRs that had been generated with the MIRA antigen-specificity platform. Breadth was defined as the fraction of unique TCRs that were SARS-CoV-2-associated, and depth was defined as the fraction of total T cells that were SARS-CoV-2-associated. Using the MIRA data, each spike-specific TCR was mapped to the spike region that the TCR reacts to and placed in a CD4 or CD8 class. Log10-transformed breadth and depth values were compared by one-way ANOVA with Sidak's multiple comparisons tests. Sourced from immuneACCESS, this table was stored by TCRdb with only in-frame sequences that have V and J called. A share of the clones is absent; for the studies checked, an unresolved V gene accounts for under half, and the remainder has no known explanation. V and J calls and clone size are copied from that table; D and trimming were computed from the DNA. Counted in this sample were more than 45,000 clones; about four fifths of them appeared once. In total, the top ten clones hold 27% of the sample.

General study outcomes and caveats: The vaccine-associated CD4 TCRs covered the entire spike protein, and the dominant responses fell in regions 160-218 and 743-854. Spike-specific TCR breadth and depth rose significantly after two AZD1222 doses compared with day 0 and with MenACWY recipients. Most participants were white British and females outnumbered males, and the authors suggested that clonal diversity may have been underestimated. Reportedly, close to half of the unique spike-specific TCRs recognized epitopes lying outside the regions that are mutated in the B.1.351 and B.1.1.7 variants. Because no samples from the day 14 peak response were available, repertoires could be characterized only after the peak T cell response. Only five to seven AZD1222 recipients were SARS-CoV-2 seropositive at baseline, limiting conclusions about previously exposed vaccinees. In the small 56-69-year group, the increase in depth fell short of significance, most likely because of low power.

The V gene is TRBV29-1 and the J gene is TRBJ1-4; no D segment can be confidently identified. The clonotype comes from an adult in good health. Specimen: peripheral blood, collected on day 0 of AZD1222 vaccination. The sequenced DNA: TGCAGCGTGCCGGGAGCAACTAATGAAAAACTGTTTTTT. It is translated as CSVPGATNEKLFF.